This T cell receptor beta chain originates from a study of cytomegalovirus exposure and HLA in healthy donors. Study-wide results and caveats: Likely technical artifact: a cluster of highly shared sequence variants. Researchers reported in a later analysis that common viral pathogens appeared linked to several top clusters. The sole available immune exposure information was CMV serostatus. Among donors in an Asian-associated ancestry cluster, a later analysis reportedly found fewer N-insertions than the roughly 610-donor mean.

Primers included in the PCR were 60 Vbeta and 13 Jbeta primers. Profiling relied on immunoSEQ multiplex PCR, and the TCRdb table lists in-frame clones only, not all of them. The sample records approximately 150,000 clones, approximately 79% being singletons. About this clone: Antigen specificity is unknown.

Germline CDR1 SGHKS, CDR2 YYEKEE (reference sequence). The CDR3 covers 15 residues. V was pared by 3 bases and J by 8 bases, with 19 bases between. This chain links TRBV5-5 with TRBJ2-3; maybe TRBD2 (5 bases). Sequencing was carried out using PBMCs. The TCR was taken from a man aged 45-65 years in good health and CMV-seropositive. The chain's CDR3 is CASSSGLLRLLTQYF. The DNA for the CDR3 is TGTGCCAGCAGCTCCGGACTGCTCCGGTTGCTTACGCAGTATTTT.